The clone carrying this T cell receptor beta chain was observed a handful of times. Molecular barcoding with unique molecular identifiers was used for the TCRbeta library. TCRdb reprocessed the PCR reads with MiXCR, giving one entry per CDR3 protein. The sample includes approximately 650,000 distinct CDR3 sequences, around 14% of them seen just once. The data derive from a study of T-cell reconstitution after alpha-beta-depleted transplantation in children. From germline, CDR1 is ENHRY and CDR2 SYGVKD. V lost 7 bases and J lost 7, with 11 bases in between. The CDR3 spans 12 residues. This sequence originates from a girl aged 2 to 9 with congenital amegakaryocytic thrombocytopenia, due to receive a stem cell transplant. Material: PBMCs, obtained before TCRalphabeta/CD19-depleted stem cell transplant. The rearrangement links TRBV10-3 to TRBJ2-1; D call uncertain. CDR3 in DNA: TGTGCCATCAACCTATCCGATAATGAGCAGTTCTTC. This translates into CAINLSDNEQFF.